The 8 T cell receptor beta chains reported below all come from one sample, sequenced in a study of blood T cell repertoires in COVID-19. The repertoire was sequenced with immunoSEQ multiplex PCR; TCRdb's copy has only in-frame clones and lacks some. The table lists 100,000 to 150,000 clones, 65% to 85% of them singletons. The sequencing input was peripheral blood. Receptor source: a man under 40 with COVID-19, enrolled during active disease.

This clone was recorded a few times. The CDR3 spells CASSSSLRDRGFNEQFF. For the CDR3, the DNA is TGTGCCAGCAGTAGTTCACTCCGGGACAGGGGGTTCAATGAGCAGTTCTTC. The rearrangement links TRBV7-3 to TRBJ2-1; TRBD1 aligns across 11 bases. Per germline, CDR1 SGHTA and CDR2 FQGTGA. The trim removed 6 bases at V and 6 bases at J, leaving 13 bases unmatched. CDR3 length: 17 amino acids. The whole variable domain, filled in from reference TRBV7-3 and TRBJ2-1, reads GAGVSQTPSNKVTEKGKYVELRCDPISGHTALYWYRQSLGQGPEFLIYFQGTGAADDSGLPNDRFFAVRPEGSVSTLKIQRTERGDSAVYLCASSSSLRDRGFNEQFFGPGTRLTVL.

The V gene is TRBV11-3, the J gene TRBJ2-5; 8 nucleotides align to TRBD2. The CDR3 has 13 amino acids. Germline-derived CDR1 and CDR2 are SGHNT and YENEEA. J lost 7 bases, V lost 0 bases, and 1 base had no gene match. The CDR3 sequence is CASSLDRGGTQYF. The CDR3 coding sequence is TGTGCCAGCAGCTTAGATCGGGGGGGGACCCAGTACTTC. Full variable domain (rest looked up from reference TRBV11-3 and TRBJ2-5): EAGVVQSPRYKIIEKKQPVAFWCNPISGHNTLYWYLQNLGQGPELLIRYENEEAVDDSQLPKDRFSAERLKGVDSTLKIQPAELGDSAVYLCASSLDRGGTQYFGPGTRLLVL.

The chain is built from TRBV7-9 and TRBJ2-7, with D tentatively TRBD1 (6 bases). V shed 5 bases and J shed 5 bases, with 19 bases lying between them. Per germline, CDR1 SEHNR and CDR2 FQNEAQ (reference sequence). The CDR3 runs to 15 residues. The CDR3 DNA is TGTGCCAGCAGCCCAGGACAGTCTATCGGGGACGAGCAGTACTTC. Its protein product is CASSPGQSIGDEQYF.

The chain employs TRBV3-1 (or the pseudogene TRBV3-2) and TRBJ2-3; D is uncertain. V was shortened by 5 bases and J by 14 bases, with 20 bases between the two germline ends. The germline V gene has CDR1 LGHDT and CDR2 YNNKEL (reference sequence). The CDR3 consists of 13 residues. The CDR3 DNA is TGTGCCAGCAGCTCCCAGACCGGGTCCGCTACGTATTTT. Amino acid sequence: CASSSQTGSATYF.

V gene TRBV27 combines with J gene TRBJ1-5; unclear D gene. The CDR3 is 13 residues long. V lost 5 bases and J 7 bases, leaving 12 bases between the germline ends. Looked up from germline, CDR1 is MNHEY and CDR2 is SMNVEV (reference sequence). The CDR3 protein is CASSLNGIQPQHF. CDR3 bases: TGTGCCAGCAGTCTGAACGGGATCCAGCCCCAGCATTTT.

CDR3 amino acids: CASSYPPGQGIHEQYF. The CDR3 bases are TGTGCCAGCAGTTACCCTCCGGGACAGGGTATTCACGAGCAGTACTTC. This chain links TRBV6-5 with TRBJ2-7, with 9 nucleotides matching TRBD1. Per germline, CDR1 MNHEY and CDR2 SVGAGI. The CDR3 covers 16 residues. Germline trimming cut 2 bases from V and 5 bases from J; bases unmatched to any gene: 10.

This clone was seen repeatedly, ten times or more. V is TRBV28 and J is TRBJ2-7, with 8 bases matching TRBD2. Germline assignment: CDR1 MDHEN and CDR2 SYDVKM. The CDR3 is 16 amino acids. Trimming took 5 bases from V and 5 from J; bases not matched to a gene: 14. The CDR3, as DNA: TGTGCCAGCAGTCCCCTGACTAGCGATGGGTCCCACGAGCAGTACTTC. It encodes CASSPLTSDGSHEQYF.

This chain connects TRBV29-1 to TRBJ1-2; D unclear. The CDR3 sequence is 13 residues long. Trimming left V 8 bases short and J 6 bases short, with 19 bases between. Germline V gives CDR1 SQVTM, CDR2 ANQGSEA. The CDR3 region has the DNA TGCAGCTCTAGCCGGTCCTCGGCGGATGGCTACACCTTC. This encodes CSSSRSSADGYTF.